This T cell receptor (beta chain) was recovered during a study of OX40 agonist ivuxolimab in advanced cancers. Findings of the study overall: Expanded clones were, on average, more numerous in CD8+ T cells than in CD4+.

As concerns this clone: Its antigen is unknown.

Germline V gives CDR1 MDHEN, CDR2 SYDVKM. The CDR3 runs 12 residues. Measured with immunoSEQ multiplex PCR; TCRdb has only the in-frame clones, and not every one. The sample has fewer than 35,000 clones, 81% seen once; the top ten hold about 19%. The sequence was obtained from an adult with an advanced solid tumor such as melanoma, head and neck, liver or kidney cancer. The source was CD4+ or CD8+ T cells sorted from blood, collected in a trial of the OX40 agonist ivuxolimab. This chain connects TRBV28 to TRBJ2-5, with D possibly matching TRBD2 (5 bases). Gene TRBJ2-7 matches the end of the DNA better, so the J call may be wrong. This chain's CDR3 is CASSSQRSEQYF. CDR3 sequence (DNA): TGTGCCAGCAGTTCACAGCGGTCCGAGCAGTACTTC.